This T cell receptor (beta chain) was sequenced for a study of blood T cell repertoires in COVID-19. Produced via immunoSEQ multiplex PCR; TCRdb's table is partial and in-frame only. This table holds about 380,000 clones, around 87% found once. The ends lost 5 bases at V and 2 bases at J; junction bases unmatched: 11. Germline V gene lookup returns CDR1 SGHTA and CDR2 FQGNSA. This CDR3 comprises 18 residues. This sequence originates from a young man who had recovered from COVID-19. The chain carries TRBV7-2 and TRBJ2-3; TRBD2 matches 12 bases. The sample comprised PBMCs or T cells enriched from blood (not recorded which). CDR3 sequence: CASSPELGTSGSTDTQYF. DNA of the CDR3: TGTGCCAGCAGCCCGGAACTCGGGACTAGCGGGTCCACAGATACGCAGTATTTT.